The 9 T cell receptor beta chains reported below all come from one sample, sequenced in a study of CXCR3-negative and CXCR3-positive naive CD8 T cells. General study results and limits: The study found more hydrophobic TRB CDR3s in CXCR3-positive naive cells than in CXCR3-negative naive cells.

cDNA libraries for TRB were generated by 5' RACE incorporating UMI labels. TCRdb derives one entry per CDR3 protein from the 5' RACE reads, leaving out DNA. This sample contains some 140,000 distinct CDR3 sequences. Their specific antigens are unknown. Sequences were obtained from naive CXCR3+ CD8+ T cells from blood. The subset here: CD45RO-CCR7+CD27+CD95- naive CD8+ T cells expressing CXCR3 (TNR3+). Receptors originate from a human donor in good health. Some clones in this sample may be carry-over from other donors' samples.

This chain connects TRBV4-2 to TRBJ2-6. CDR3 length: 15 residues. Germline loops: CDR1 LGHNA, CDR2 YNFKEQ. The CDR3 is CASSQDASGANVLTF.

The chain has TRBV4-1 and TRBJ2-7; TCRdb proposes TRBD1, but this gene call is untestable without DNA. The CDR3 contains 15 residues. The germline V gene encodes CDR1 MGHRA and CDR2 YSYEKL. The CDR3 region is CASSQDGQGGSEQYF.

The CDR3 protein is CASNRGTGNNEQFF. The J gene is TRBJ2-1, the V gene TRBV4-1; the TCRdb call, TRBD1, lacks DNA for checking. The CDR3 sequence is 14 residues long. The V gene's germline CDR1 is MGHRA and CDR2 YSYEKL.

The rearrangement joins TRBV7-9 to TRBJ1-5. Germline CDR1 is SEHNR and CDR2 is FQNEAQ (reference sequence). The CDR3 is 14 amino acids. The CDR3 spells CASSLDGNNQPQHF.

The CDR3 is CATSSTSANYNEQFF. The chain is built from TRBV15 and TRBJ2-1; TCRdb returns TRBD2, unconfirmable since there is no DNA. This CDR3 has 15 amino acids. The germline CDR1 and CDR2 sequences are LNHNV and YYDKDF (reference sequence).

The gene calls are TRBV29-1 and TRBJ2-7; lacking DNA, the TRBD1 call made by TCRdb goes unchecked. CDR3 length equals 15 residues. Germline V gives CDR1 SQVTM, CDR2 ANQGSEA. This chain's CDR3 is CSAVGGILQGDEQYF.

The chain links TRBV29-1 to TRBJ2-2. There are 11 residues in the CDR3. In germline, CDR1 is SQVTM, CDR2 ANQGSEA. CDR3: CSVVFTGELFF.

This chain joins TRBV7-2 and TRBJ2-7; as DNA is missing, the TRBD2 call by TCRdb cannot be tested. Germline V gives CDR1 SGHTA, CDR2 FQGNSA. CDR3 length: 12 residues. CDR3 loop: CASSPALSEQYF.

The chain joins TRBV5-1 to TRBJ2-1. Germline values: CDR1 SGHRS, CDR2 YFSETQ. The CDR3 is 17 residues long. CDR3 loop: CASSPRVGGSSYNEQFF.